Below are 17 T cell receptor beta chains sequenced from a single sample in a study of shared clonotypes between healthy human individuals. Using immunoSEQ multiplex PCR, the repertoire was profiled, and TCRdb retains in-frame clones only, with some absent. The table records roughly 2 million clones, 90% to 95% of them present only once. Material for sequencing was naive CD4+ T cells sorted from blood. Subset denoted: CD45RA+ positively selected. The receptors were gathered from a man aged 18 to 30 in good health.

This clone was counted once. This chain connects TRBV7-8 to TRBJ1-2; D may be TRBD1 (6 bases). The ends were cut back, 1 base at V and 6 bases at J, with 21 bases in the middle. CDR3 size: 17 residues. The germline CDR1 and CDR2 sequences are SGHVS and FQNEAQ. Written as DNA, the CDR3 is TGTGCCAGCAGCTTAGTCGAGGTGTGGCAGGGGATGGATGGCTACACCTTC. This gives the protein CASSLVEVWQGMDGYTF.

The chain joins TRBV5-1 to TRBJ2-5; unclear D gene. Germline-derived CDR1 and CDR2 are SGHRS and YFSETQ. Trimming removed 0 bases from V and 7 bases from J, with 13 bases in between. This CDR3 contains 14 residues. CDR3 sequence reads: CASSLVAEMGTQYF. CDR3 sequence (DNA): TGCGCCAGCAGCTTGGTGGCAGAAATGGGGACCCAGTACTTC.

There are a few counts of this clone. Other nucleotide sequences from this sample produce the same CDR3. The chain employs TRBV7-2 and TRBJ1-5; D not resolved. There are 14 residues in the CDR3. V lost 0 bases and J lost 2, with 5 bases in between. The germline CDR1 and CDR2 sequences are SGHTA and FQGNSA. CDR3 DNA sequence: TGTGCCAGCAGCTTAGCTCAGGGCAATCAGCCCCAGCATTTT. Translating gives CASSLAQGNQPQHF.

The chain joins TRBV27 to TRBJ2-6; 8 bases are shared with TRBD1. The ends lost 5 bases at V and 3 bases at J; junction bases unmatched: 9. The CDR3 consists of 17 residues. The germline V gene encodes CDR1 MNHEY and CDR2 SMNVEV (reference sequence). The CDR3 region is CASSEDRVVGGANVLTF. CDR3 sequence (DNA): TGTGCCAGCAGTGAGGACAGGGTAGTAGGTGGGGCCAACGTCCTGACTTTC.

This clone showed up just once. J is TRBJ1-5 and V is TRBV6-6; unclear D gene. Germline-derived CDR1 and CDR2 are MNHNY and SVGAGI (reference sequence). The ends were cut back, 6 bases at V and 7 bases at J, with 13 bases in the middle. The CDR3 is made up of 13 amino acids. The CDR3 reads CASSSGVKQPQHF. The DNA for the CDR3 is TGTGCCAGCAGCTCCGGGGTTAAGCAGCCCCAGCATTTT.

The CDR3 DNA is TGTGCCAGCAGTTACTGGGACAGGGCGGACGAGCAGTACTTC. It translates to CASSYWDRADEQYF. V is TRBV6-5 and J is TRBJ2-7; TRBD1 matches 9 bases. CDR3 length equals 14 residues. V lost 1 base to trimming and J lost 5 bases; unmatched junction nucleotides: 3. Germline-derived CDR1 and CDR2 are MNHEY and SVGAGI.

J is TRBJ2-3 and V is TRBV7-2, with 8 bases lining up with TRBD2. CDR3 length: 15 residues. The germline V gene encodes CDR1 SGHTA and CDR2 FQGNSA. Trimming cost V 1 base and J 5 bases; bases outside gene matches: 5. The CDR3 region is CASSLVSGNVDTQYF. DNA for the CDR3: TGTGCCAGCAGCTTAGTTAGCGGGAATGTAGATACGCAGTATTTT.

The chain uses TRBV9 and TRBJ1-3; 11 bases match TRBD1. Trimming cost V 0 bases and J 4 bases; bases outside gene matches: 3. The germline V gene has CDR1 SGDLS and CDR2 YYNGEE. The CDR3 consists of 16 residues. The CDR3 reads CASSVEDRGPGNTIYF. The CDR3 DNA sequence: TGTGCCAGCAGCGTAGAGGACAGGGGGCCCGGAAACACCATATATTTT.

CDR3 coding DNA: TGTGCCATCAAGTACGGACAGGGTGAAGCTTTCTTT. Translated: CAIKYGQGEAFF. J is TRBJ1-1 and V is TRBV10-3; TRBD1 matches 8 bases. The CDR3 consists of 12 residues. The V segment lost 7 bases and the J segment 7 bases; nucleotides outside the gene matches: 5. The germline gives CDR1 ENHRY, CDR2 SYGVKD.

The V gene is TRBV5-1, the J gene TRBJ1-6, with D uncertain. The CDR3 extends over 15 amino acids. Trimming took 0 bases from V and 7 from J, leaving 11 bases between them. Germline CDR1 is SGHRS and CDR2 is YFSETQ. In DNA, the CDR3 is TGCGCCAGCAGCTTGGATGTGGCGGGGAATTCACCCCTCCACTTT. Its translation: CASSLDVAGNSPLHF.

The CDR3 DNA reads TGTGCCAGCAAAATAAGACACTCCGGGGGATACGAGCAGTACTTC. The encoded protein is CASKIRHSGGYEQYF. This chain links TRBV19 with TRBJ2-7; possibly TRBD2 for D (6 bases). Germline assignment: CDR1 LNHDA and CDR2 SQIVND (reference sequence). V lost 9 bases to trimming and J lost 4 bases, with 22 bases between them. This CDR3 is 15 amino acids long.

The chain couples TRBV11-2 to TRBJ1-2, with TRBD1 identical over 9 bases. V was clipped by 0 bases and J by 7 bases; unmatched bases: 3. The CDR3 totals 14 residues. Germline V gene data show CDR1 as SGHAT and CDR2 as FQNNGV. The CDR3 DNA sequence: TGTGCCAGCAGCTTAGAGGGGACAGGGATTGGCTACACCTTC. This gives the protein CASSLEGTGIGYTF.

This rearrangement joins TRBV7-2 to TRBJ2-7; TRBD2 agrees at 8 bases. The CDR3 is 17 amino acids. Losses at the gene ends were 1 base for V and 0 bases for J; bases not matched to a gene: 8. Germline CDR1 is SGHTA and CDR2 is FQGNSA. The CDR3 reads CASSLGTDSGSSYEQYF. CDR3 DNA sequence: TGTGCCAGCAGCTTAGGAACGGACAGCGGGAGCTCCTACGAGCAGTACTTC.

This clone came up once. V usage is TRBV20-1 and J usage is TRBJ1-2, with D possibly being TRBD1 (6 bases). This CDR3 is 11 amino acids long. V shed 4 bases and J shed 8 bases, with 11 bases lying between them. Germline V gene lookup returns CDR1 DFQATT and CDR2 SNEGSKA (reference sequence). The CDR3: CSATGGLGYTF. CDR3 in DNA: TGCAGTGCTACGGGGGGCCTAGGCTACACCTTC.

The rearrangement uses TRBV10-3 and TRBJ1-1; D is possibly TRBD1 (6 bases). Germline V gene data show CDR1 as ENHRY and CDR2 as SYGVKD. V lost 5 bases, J lost 0 bases, and 10 bases lay in between. This CDR3 contains 14 residues. DNA of the CDR3: TGTGCCATCAGTTCGAGGGGGATGAACACTGAAGCTTTCTTT. This gives the protein CAISSRGMNTEAFF.

The chain employs TRBV18 and TRBJ2-2; weak D call: TRBD2 (5 bases). Germline assignment: CDR1 KGHSH and CDR2 LQKENI. There are 15 residues in the CDR3. The V and J ends lost 5 bases and 2 bases respectively, with 12 bases between them. CDR3 loop: CASSASRGNTGELFF. CDR3 DNA sequence: TGTGCCAGCTCAGCATCCCGGGGTAACACCGGGGAGCTGTTTTTT.

The genes are TRBV11-3 and TRBJ1-3, with D tentatively TRBD1 (6 bases). Deletions cut 4 bases from V and 0 bases from J, with 10 bases between. The CDR3 totals 15 residues. The germline V gene encodes CDR1 SGHNT and CDR2 YENEEA. The CDR3 is CASSSTGTSGNTIYF. The DNA for the CDR3 is TGTGCCAGCAGCTCGACAGGCACCTCTGGAAACACCATATATTTT.